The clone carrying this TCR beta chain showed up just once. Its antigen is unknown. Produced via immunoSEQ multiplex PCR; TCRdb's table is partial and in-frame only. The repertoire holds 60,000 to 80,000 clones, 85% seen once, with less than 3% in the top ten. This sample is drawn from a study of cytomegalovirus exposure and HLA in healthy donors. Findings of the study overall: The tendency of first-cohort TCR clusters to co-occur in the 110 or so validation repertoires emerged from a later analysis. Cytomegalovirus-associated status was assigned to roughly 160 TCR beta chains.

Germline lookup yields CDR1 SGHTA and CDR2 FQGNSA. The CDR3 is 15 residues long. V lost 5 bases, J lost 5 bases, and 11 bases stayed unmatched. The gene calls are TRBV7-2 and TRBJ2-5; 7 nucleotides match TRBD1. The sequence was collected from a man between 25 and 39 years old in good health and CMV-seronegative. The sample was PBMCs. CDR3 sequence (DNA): TGTGCCAGCAGCCGTAAGACAGGGTCAGTGGAGACCCAGTACTTC. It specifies CASSRKTGSVETQYF.